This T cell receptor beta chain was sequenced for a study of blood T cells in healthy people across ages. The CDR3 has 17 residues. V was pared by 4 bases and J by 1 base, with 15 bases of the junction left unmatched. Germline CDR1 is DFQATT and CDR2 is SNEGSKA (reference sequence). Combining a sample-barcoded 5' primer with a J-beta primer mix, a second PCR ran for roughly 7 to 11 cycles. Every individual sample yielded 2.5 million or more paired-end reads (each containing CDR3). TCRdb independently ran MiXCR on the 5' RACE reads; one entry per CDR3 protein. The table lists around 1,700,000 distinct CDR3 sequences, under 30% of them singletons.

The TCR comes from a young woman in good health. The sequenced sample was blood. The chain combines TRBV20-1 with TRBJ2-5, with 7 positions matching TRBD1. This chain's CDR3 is CSATKDGAGTAQETQYF. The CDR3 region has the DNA TGCAGTGCTACAAAGGACGGTGCCGGGACAGCCCAAGAGACCCAGTACTTC.